Below are 6 T cell receptor beta chains sequenced from a single sample in a study of blood T cell repertoires in COVID-19. Clones were read by immunoSEQ multiplex PCR, and TCRdb kept only the in-frame ones, dropping some. The sample contains approximately 150,000 clones, around 84% of which appear only once. Sequences were obtained from peripheral blood. These receptors were taken from a woman aged 55-75 years with acute or convalescent COVID-19.

The CDR3 here is CASSPPGQGSYNEQFF. The CDR3 DNA reads TGTGCCAGCAGCCCTCCGGGACAGGGCTCCTACAATGAGCAGTTCTTC. The J gene is TRBJ2-1, the V gene TRBV11-3, with TRBD1 identical over 9 bases. The germline gives CDR1 SGHNT, CDR2 YENEEA. The length of the CDR3 is 16 residues. The junction had 5 bases not matched to a gene; V was cut back by 5 bases and J by 0 bases. The full variable domain, completed using reference TRBV11-3 and TRBJ2-1, is EAGVVQSPRYKIIEKKQPVAFWCNPISGHNTLYWYLQNLGQGPELLIRYENEEAVDDSQLPKDRFSAERLKGVDSTLKIQPAELGDSAVYLCASSPPGQGSYNEQFFGPGTRLTVL.

For this clone: Other DNA sequences in the sample encode the same CDR3. The CDR3 spells CASSYSADTQYF. CDR3 in DNA: TGTGCCAGCAGTTATTCCGCAGATACGCAGTATTTT. J is TRBJ2-3 and V is TRBV11-2; D is ambiguous. The V and J ends lost 6 bases and 4 bases respectively, with 8 bases between them. Per the germline V gene, CDR1 is SGHAT and CDR2 is FQNNGV. This CDR3 has 12 residues.

V is TRBV11-3 and J is TRBJ2-5; the D is unclear. The V gene's germline CDR1 is SGHNT and CDR2 YENEEA. Between the trimmed V and J ends, which lost 3 bases and 3 bases, there was a span of 8 bases. This CDR3 is 13 amino acids long. CDR3 protein: CASSFFLEETQYF. The DNA for the CDR3 is TGTGCCAGCAGCTTTTTCCTCGAAGAGACCCAGTACTTC.

V and J are TRBV6-5 and TRBJ2-1, with a weak D call TRBD2 (6 bases). V lost 0 bases to trimming and J lost 0 bases, with 6 bases between them. In germline, CDR1 is MNHEY, CDR2 SVGAGI. The CDR3 spans 15 residues. CDR3 in amino acids: CASSYSGSSYNEQFF. CDR3 nucleotide sequence: TGTGCCAGCAGTTACTCCGGGAGCTCCTACAATGAGCAGTTCTTC.

This clone appeared once. The V and J genes are TRBV10-1 and TRBJ2-1; 8 nucleotides agree with TRBD2. J lost 0 bases, V lost 6 bases, and 1 base had no gene match. The CDR3 contains 14 residues. Germline-derived CDR1 and CDR2 are WNHNN and SYGVQD (reference sequence). The CDR3 is CASSSGGSYNEQFF. CDR3 DNA sequence: TGCGCCAGCAGCAGCGGGGGCTCCTACAATGAGCAGTTCTTC.

This sequence joins TRBV25-1 and TRBJ1-6, with TRBD1 matching over 9 bases. V shed 1 base, J shed 9 bases, and the junction held 13 bases outside the gene matches. The CDR3 is made up of 18 amino acids. The germline V gene has CDR1 MGHDK and CDR2 SYGVNS. CDR3 amino acids: CASSEFGKNRGHGSPLHF. In DNA, the CDR3 is TGTGCCAGCAGTGAATTTGGGAAGAACAGGGGGCACGGTTCACCCCTCCACTTT.